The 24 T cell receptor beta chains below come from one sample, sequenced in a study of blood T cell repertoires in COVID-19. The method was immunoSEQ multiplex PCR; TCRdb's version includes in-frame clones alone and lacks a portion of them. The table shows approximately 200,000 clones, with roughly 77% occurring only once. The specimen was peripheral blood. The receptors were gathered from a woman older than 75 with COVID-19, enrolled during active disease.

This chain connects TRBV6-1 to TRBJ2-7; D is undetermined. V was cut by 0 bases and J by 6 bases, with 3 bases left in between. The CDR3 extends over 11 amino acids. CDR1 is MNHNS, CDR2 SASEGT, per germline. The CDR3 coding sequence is TGTGCCAGCAGTGAAGCCCTCGAGCAGTACTTC. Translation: CASSEALEQYF.

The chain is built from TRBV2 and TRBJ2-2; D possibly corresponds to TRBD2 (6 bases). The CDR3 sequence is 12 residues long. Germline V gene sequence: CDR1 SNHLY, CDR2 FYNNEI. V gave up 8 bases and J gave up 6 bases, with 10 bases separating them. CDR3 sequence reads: CASRRVAGELFF. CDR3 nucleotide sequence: TGTGCCAGCCGGAGGGTAGCCGGGGAGCTGTTTTTT.

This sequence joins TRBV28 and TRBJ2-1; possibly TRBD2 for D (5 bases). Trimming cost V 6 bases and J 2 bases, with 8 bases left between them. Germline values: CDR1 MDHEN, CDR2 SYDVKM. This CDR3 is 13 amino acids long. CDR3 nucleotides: TGTGCCAGCAGCGAGGGCCCCTACAATGAGCAGTTCTTC. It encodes CASSEGPYNEQFF.

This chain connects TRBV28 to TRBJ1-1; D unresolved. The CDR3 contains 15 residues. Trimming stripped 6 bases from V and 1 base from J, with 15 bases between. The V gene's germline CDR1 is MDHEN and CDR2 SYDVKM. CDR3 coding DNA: TGTGCCAGCAGACCCCGTATGTACGGGAACACTGAAGCTTTCTTT. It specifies CASRPRMYGNTEAFF.

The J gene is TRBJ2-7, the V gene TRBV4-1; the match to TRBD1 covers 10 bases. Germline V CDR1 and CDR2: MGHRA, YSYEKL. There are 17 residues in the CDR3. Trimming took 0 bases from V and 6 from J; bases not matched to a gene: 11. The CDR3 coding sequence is TGCGCCAGCAGCCAAGATAAGGCGGGGACAGGGGACGTCGAGCAGTACTTC. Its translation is CASSQDKAGTGDVEQYF.

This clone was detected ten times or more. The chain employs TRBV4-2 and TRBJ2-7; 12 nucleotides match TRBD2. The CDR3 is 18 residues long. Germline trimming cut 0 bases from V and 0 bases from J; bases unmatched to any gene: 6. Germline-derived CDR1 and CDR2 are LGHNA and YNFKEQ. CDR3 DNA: TGTGCCAGCAGCCAAGATCCACTAGCGGGGGGTTTCTCCTACGAGCAGTACTTC. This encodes CASSQDPLAGGFSYEQYF.

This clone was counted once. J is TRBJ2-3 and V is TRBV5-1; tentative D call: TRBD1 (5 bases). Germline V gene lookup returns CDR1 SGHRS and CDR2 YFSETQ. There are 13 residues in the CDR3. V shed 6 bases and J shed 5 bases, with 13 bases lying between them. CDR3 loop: CASKDTTGDTQYF. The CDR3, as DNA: TGCGCCAGCAAGGACACAACTGGAGATACGCAGTATTTT.

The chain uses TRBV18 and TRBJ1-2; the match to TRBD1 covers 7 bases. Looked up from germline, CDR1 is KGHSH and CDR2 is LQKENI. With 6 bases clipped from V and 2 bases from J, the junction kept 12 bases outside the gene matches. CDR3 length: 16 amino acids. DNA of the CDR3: TGTGCCAGCTCTCCATCTACCGGGACAGACAACTATGGCTACACCTTC. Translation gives CASSPSTGTDNYGYTF.

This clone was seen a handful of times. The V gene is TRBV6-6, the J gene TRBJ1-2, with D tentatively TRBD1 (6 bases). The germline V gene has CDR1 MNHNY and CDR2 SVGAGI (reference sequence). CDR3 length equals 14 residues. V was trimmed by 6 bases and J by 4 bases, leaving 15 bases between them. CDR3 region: CASSPVGAGYGYTF. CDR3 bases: TGTGCCAGCAGCCCGGTGGGGGCGGGCTATGGCTACACCTTC.

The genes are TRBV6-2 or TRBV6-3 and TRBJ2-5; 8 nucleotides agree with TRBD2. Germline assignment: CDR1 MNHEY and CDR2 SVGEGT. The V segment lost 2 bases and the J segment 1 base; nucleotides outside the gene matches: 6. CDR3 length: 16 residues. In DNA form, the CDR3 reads TGTGCCAGCAGTTACCCAGATAGCGGGGTCCAAGAGACCCAGTACTTC. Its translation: CASSYPDSGVQETQYF.

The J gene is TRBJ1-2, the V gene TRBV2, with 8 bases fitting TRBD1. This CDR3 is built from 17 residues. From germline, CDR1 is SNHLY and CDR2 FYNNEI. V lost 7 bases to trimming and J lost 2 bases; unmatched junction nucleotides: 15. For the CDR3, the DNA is TGTGCCAGCATCGGAGGACAGGGTGAAATTTCCAACTATGGCTACACCTTC. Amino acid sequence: CASIGGQGEISNYGYTF.

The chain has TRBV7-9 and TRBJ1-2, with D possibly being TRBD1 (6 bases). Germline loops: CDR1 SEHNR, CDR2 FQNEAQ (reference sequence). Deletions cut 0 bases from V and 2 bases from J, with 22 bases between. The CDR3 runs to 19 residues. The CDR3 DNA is TGTGCCAGCAGCTTAGCCCCCCGGTTCGCCAGGACAGACAACTATGGCTACACCTTC. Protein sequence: CASSLAPRFARTDNYGYTF.

As DNA, the CDR3 is TGTGCCAGTAGTGCGGGGACCGAACGGCACGGAAAACTGTTTTTT. It yields the protein CASSAGTERHGKLFF. The chain recombines TRBV19 with TRBJ1-4; perhaps TRBD1 as D (5 bases). V lost 5 bases and J 10 bases, leaving 20 bases between the germline ends. This CDR3 region has 15 residues. Germline V gene data show CDR1 as LNHDA and CDR2 as SQIVND (reference sequence).

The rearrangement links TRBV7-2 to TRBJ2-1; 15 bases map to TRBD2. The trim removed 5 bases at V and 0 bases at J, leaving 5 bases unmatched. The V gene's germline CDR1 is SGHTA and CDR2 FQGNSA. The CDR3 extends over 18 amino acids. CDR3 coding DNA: TGTGCCAGCAGCCTAGGACTAGCGGGGGGGCCCTCCTACAATGAGCAGTTCTTC. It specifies CASSLGLAGGPSYNEQFF. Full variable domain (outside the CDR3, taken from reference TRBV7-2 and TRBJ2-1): GAGVSQSPSNKVTEKGKDVELRCDPISGHTALYWYRQSLGQGLEFLIYFQGNSAPDKSGLPSDRFSAERTGGSVSTLTIQRTQQEDSAVYLCASSLGLAGGPSYNEQFFGPGTRLTVL.

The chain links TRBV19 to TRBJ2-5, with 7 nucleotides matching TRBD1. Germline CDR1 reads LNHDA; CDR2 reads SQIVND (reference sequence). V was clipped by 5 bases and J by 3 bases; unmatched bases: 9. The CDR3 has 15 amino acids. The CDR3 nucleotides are TGTGCCAGTAGTCCCTCCCGGACAGGAAAAGAGACCCAGTACTTC. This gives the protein CASSPSRTGKETQYF.

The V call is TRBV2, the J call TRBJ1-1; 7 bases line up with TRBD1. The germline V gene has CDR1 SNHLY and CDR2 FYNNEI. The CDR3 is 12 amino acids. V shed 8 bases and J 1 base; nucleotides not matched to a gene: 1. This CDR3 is CASRTGNTEAFF. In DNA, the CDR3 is TGTGCCAGCCGGACAGGGAACACTGAAGCTTTCTTT.

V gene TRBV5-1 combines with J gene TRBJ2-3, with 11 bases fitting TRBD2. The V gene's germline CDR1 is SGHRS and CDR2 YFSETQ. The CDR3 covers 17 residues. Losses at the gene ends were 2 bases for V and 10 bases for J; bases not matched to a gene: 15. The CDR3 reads CASSFGLAGGGPRAQYF. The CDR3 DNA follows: TGCGCCAGCAGCTTCGGATTAGCGGGAGGGGGCCCAAGGGCGCAGTATTTT.

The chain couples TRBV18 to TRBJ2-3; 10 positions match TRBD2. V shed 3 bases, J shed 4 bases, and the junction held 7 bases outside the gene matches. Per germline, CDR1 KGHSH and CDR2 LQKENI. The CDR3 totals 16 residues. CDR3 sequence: CASSPSLAGVADTQYF. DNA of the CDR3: TGTGCCAGCTCACCCTCGCTAGCGGGAGTCGCAGATACGCAGTATTTT.

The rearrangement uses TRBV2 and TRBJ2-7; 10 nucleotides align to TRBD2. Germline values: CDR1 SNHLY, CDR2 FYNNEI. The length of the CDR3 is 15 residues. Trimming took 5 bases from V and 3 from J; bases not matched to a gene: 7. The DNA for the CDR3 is TGTGCCAGCAGTCCTTCCGGGACTAGCGACTACGAGCAGTACTTC. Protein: CASSPSGTSDYEQYF.

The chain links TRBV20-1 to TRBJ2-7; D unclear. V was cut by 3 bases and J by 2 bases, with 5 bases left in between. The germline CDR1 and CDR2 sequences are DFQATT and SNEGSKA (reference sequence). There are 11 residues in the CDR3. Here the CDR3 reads CSASDTYEQYF. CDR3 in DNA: TGCAGTGCTAGCGACACCTACGAGCAGTACTTC.

The CDR3 DNA reads TGTGCCAGTAGTATATCAGGGGGCGCCGGCAATCAGCCCCAGCATTTT. Its translation is CASSISGGAGNQPQHF. The chain employs TRBV19 and TRBJ1-5; 8 nucleotides line up with TRBD1. Germline trimming cut 2 bases from V and 2 bases from J; bases unmatched to any gene: 5. Germline V gene lookup returns CDR1 LNHDA and CDR2 SQIVND (reference sequence). The CDR3 is made up of 16 amino acids.

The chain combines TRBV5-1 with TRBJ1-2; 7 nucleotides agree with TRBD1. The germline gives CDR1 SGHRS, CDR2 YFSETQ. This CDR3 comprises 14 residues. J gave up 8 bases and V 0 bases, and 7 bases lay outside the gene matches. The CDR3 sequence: CASSLGTGVWGYTF. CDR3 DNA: TGCGCCAGCAGCTTGGGGACAGGAGTTTGGGGCTACACCTTC. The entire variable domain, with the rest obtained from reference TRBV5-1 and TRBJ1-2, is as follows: KAGVTQTPRYLIKTRGQQVTLSCSPISGHRSVSWYQQTPGQGLQFLFEYFSETQRNKGNFPGRFSGRQFSNSRSEMNVSTLELGDSALYLCASSLGTGVWGYTFGSGTRLTVV.

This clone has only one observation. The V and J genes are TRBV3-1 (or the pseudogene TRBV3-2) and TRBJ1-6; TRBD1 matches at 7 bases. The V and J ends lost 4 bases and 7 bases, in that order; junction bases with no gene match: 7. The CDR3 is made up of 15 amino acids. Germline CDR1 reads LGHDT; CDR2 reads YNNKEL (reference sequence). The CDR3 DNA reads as TGTGCCAGCAGCCCTCTCCGGGACAGAAATTCACCCCTCCACTTT. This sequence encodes CASSPLRDRNSPLHF.

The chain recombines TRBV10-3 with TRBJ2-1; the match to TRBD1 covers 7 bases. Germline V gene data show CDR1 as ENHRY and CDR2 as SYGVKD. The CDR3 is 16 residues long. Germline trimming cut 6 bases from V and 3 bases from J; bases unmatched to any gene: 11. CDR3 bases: TGTGCCATCAGGCCCCACCGGGACAGTGACTACAATGAGCAGTTCTTC. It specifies CAIRPHRDSDYNEQFF.